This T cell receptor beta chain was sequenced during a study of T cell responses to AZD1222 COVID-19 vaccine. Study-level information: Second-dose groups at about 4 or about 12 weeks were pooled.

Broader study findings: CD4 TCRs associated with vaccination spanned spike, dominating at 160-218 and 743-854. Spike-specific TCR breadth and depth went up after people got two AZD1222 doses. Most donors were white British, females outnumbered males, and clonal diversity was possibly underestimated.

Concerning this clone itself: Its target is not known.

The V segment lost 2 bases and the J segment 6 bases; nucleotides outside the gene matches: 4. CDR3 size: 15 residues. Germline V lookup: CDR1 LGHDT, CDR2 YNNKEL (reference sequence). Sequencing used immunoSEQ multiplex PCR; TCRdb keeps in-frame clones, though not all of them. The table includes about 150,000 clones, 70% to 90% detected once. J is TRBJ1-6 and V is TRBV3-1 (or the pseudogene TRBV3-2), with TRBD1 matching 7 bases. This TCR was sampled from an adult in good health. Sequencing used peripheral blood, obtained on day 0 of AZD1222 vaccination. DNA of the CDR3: TGTGCCAGCAGCCAACCGGGACAGATTAATTCACCCCTCCACTTT. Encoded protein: CASSQPGQINSPLHF.